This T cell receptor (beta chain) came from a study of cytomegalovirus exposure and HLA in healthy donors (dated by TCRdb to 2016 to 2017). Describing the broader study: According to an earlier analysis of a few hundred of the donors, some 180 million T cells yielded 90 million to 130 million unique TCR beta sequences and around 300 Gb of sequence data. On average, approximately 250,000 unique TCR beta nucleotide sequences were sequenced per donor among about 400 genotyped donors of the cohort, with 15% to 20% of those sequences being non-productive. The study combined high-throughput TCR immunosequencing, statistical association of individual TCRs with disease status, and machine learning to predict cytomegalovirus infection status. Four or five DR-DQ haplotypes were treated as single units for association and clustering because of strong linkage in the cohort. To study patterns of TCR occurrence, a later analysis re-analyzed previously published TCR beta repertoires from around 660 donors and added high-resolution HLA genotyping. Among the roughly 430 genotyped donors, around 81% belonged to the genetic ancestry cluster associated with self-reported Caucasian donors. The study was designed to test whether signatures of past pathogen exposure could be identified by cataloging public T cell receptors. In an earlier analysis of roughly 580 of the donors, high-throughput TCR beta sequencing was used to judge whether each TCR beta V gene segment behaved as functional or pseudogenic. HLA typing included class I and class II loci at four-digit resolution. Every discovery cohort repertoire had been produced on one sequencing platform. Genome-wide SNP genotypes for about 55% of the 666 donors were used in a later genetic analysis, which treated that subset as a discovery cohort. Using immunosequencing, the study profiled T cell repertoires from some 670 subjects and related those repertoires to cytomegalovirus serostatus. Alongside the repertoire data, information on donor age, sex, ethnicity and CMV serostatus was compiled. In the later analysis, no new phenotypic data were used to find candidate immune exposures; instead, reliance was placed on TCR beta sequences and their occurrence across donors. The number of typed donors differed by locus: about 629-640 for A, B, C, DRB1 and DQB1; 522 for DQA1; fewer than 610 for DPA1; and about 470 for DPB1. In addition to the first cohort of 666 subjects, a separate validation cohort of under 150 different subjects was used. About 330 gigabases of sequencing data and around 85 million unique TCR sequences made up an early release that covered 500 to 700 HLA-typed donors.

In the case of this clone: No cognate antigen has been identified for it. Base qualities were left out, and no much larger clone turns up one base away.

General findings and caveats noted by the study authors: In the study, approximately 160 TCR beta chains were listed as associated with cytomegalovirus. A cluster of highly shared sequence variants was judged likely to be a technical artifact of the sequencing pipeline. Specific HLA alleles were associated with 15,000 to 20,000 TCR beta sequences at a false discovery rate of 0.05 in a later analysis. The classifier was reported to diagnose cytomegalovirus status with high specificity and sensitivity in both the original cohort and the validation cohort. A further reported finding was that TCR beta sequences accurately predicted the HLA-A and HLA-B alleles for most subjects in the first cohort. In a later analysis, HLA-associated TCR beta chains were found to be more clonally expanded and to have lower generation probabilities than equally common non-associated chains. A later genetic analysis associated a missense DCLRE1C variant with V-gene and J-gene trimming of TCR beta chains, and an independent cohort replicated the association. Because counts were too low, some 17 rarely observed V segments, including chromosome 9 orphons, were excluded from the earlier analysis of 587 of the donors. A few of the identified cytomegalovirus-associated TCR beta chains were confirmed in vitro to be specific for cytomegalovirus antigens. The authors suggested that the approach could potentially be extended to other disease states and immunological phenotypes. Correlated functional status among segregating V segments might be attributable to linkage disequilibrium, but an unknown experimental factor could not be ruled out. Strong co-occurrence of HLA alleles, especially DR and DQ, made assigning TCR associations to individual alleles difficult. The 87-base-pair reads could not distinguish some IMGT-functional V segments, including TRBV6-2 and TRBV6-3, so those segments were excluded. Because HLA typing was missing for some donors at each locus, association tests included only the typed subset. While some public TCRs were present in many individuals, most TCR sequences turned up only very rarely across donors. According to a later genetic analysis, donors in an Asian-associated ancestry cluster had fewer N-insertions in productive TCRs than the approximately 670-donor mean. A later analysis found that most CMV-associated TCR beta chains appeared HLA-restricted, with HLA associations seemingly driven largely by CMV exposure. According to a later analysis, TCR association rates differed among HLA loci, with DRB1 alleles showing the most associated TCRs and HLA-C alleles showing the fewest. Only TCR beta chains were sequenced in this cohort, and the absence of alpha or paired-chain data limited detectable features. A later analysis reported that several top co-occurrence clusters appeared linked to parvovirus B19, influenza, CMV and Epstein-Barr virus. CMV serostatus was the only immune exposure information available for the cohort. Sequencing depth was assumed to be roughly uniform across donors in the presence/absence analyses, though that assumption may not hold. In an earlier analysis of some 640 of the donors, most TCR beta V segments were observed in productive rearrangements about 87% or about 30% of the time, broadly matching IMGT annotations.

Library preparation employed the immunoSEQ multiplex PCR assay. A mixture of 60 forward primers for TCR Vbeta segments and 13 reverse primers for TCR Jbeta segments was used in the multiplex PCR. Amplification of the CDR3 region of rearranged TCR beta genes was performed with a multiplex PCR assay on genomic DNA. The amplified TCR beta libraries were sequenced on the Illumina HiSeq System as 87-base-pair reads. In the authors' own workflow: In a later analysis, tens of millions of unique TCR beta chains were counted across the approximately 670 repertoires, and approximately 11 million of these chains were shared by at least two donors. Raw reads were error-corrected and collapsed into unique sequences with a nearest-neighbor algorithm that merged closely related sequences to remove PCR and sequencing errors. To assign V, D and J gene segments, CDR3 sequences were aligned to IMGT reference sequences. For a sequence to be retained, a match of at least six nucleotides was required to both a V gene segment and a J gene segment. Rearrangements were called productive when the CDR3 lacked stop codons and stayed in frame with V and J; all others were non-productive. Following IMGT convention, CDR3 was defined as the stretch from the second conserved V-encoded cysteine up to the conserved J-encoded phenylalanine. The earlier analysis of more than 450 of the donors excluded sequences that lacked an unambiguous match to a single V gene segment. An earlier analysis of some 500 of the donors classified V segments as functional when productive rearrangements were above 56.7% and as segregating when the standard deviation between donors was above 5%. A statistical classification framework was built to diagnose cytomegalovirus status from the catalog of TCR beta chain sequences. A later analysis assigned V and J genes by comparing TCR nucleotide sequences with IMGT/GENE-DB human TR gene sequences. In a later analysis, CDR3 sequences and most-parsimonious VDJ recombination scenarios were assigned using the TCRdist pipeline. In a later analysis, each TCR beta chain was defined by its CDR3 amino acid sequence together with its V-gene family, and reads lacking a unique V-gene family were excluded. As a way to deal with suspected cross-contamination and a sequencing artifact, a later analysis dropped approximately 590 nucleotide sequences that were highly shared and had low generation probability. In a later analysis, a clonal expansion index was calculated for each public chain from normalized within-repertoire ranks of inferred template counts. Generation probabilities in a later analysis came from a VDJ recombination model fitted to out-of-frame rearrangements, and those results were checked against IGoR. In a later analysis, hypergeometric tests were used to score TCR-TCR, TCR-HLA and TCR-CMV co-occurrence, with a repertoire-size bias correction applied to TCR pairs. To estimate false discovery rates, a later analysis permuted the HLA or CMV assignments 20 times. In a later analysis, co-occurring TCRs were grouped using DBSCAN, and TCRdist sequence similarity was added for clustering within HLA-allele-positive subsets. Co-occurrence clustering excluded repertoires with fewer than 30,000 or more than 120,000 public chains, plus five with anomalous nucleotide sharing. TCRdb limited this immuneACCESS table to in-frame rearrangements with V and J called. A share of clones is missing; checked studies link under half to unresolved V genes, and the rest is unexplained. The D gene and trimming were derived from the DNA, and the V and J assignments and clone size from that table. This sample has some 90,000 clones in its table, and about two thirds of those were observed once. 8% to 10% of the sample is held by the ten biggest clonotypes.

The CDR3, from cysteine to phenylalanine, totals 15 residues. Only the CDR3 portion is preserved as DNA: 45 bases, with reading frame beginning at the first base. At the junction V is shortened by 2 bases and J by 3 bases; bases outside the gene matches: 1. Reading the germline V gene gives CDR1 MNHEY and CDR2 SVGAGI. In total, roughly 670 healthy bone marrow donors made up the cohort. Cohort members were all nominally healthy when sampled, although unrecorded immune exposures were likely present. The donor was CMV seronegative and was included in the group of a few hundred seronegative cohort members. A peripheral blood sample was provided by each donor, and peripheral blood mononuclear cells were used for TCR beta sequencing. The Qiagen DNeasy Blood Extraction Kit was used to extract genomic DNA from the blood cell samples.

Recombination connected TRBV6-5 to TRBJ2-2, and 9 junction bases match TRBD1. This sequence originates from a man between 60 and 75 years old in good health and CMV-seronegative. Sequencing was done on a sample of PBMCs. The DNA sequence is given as TGTGCCAGCAGTTACGGACAGGGGTACACCGGGGAGCTGTTTTTT. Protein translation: CASSYGQGYTGELFF.